Below are 19 T cell receptor beta chains sequenced from a single sample in a study of T cell changes during pregnancy in multiple sclerosis (dated by TCRdb to about 2019). Libraries were constructed by the immunoSEQ multiplex PCR assay. Here the immuneACCESS table is served through TCRdb, limited to in-frame sequences with V and J called. Missing clones are a known gap in these copies; in checked studies unresolved V genes cover under half, and the rest lacks a known reason. In this sample the table shows approximately 21,000 clones, about 87% of which occur a single time. The ten largest clones add up to roughly 6.4% of the sample. Sequences were derived from CD8+ T cells from peripheral blood mononuclear cells, sampled in the third trimester of pregnancy. Source of these receptors: a female donor in good health, enrolled as a control in a pregnancy study.

The sample holds a few counts of this clone. V is TRBV5-4 and J is TRBJ2-3, with unresolved D. The germline V gene encodes CDR1 SGHNT and CDR2 YYREEE (reference sequence). The CDR3 has 13 residues. Trimming shortened V by 10 bases and J by 0 bases, and 12 bases separated the two germline ends. The CDR3 here is CAGQVSSTDTQYF. For the CDR3, the DNA is TGTGCCGGTCAAGTTAGTAGCACAGATACGCAGTATTTT.

This clone appeared a single time. This sequence joins TRBV11-2 and TRBJ2-1; maybe TRBD2 (6 bases). The germline V and J ends were trimmed by 2 bases and 0 bases, with 11 bases remaining between them. Germline V gene lookup returns CDR1 SGHAT and CDR2 FQNNGV. This CDR3 is 16 amino acids long. The CDR3 DNA reads TGTGCCAGCAGCTTATGGATCGGGGGCTCCTACAATGAGCAGTTCTTC. Its protein product is CASSLWIGGSYNEQFF.

This clone was detected only once. J is TRBJ2-7 and V is TRBV29-1; tentatively, D is TRBD2 (6 bases). Trimming took off 3 bases at V and 2 bases at J, with 14 bases between the two ends. This CDR3 has 14 residues. In germline, CDR1 is SQVTM, CDR2 ANQGSEA. The CDR3 region is CSVEGGKPPYEQYF. In DNA, the CDR3 is TGCAGCGTTGAGGGCGGGAAGCCCCCCTACGAGCAGTACTTC.

This clone was seen a single time. The chain combines TRBV7-9 with TRBJ1-3; tentative D call: TRBD1 (5 bases). Germline lookup yields CDR1 SEHNR and CDR2 FQNEAQ (reference sequence). Trimming shortened V by 6 bases and J by 0 bases, and 21 bases separated the two germline ends. This CDR3 contains 18 residues. The CDR3 is CASSRDLRDQSSGNTIYF. The CDR3, as DNA: TGTGCCAGCAGTAGAGATCTCAGGGATCAGTCCTCTGGAAACACCATATATTTT.

This sequence joins TRBV15 and TRBJ2-7; perhaps TRBD1 as D (6 bases). Trimming removed 0 bases from V and 4 bases from J, with 13 bases in between. From germline, CDR1 is LNHNV and CDR2 YYDKDF (reference sequence). The CDR3 is 15 amino acids. CDR3 residues: CATSRDVGRGYEQYF. The CDR3 DNA reads TGTGCCACCAGCAGAGATGTTGGCAGGGGATACGAGCAGTACTTC.

The rearrangement uses TRBV27 and TRBJ1-5; 8 bases line up with TRBD1. The CDR3 extends over 16 amino acids. The germline CDR1 and CDR2 sequences are MNHEY and SMNVEV (reference sequence). The junction had 6 bases not matched to a gene; V was cut back by 1 base and J by 4 bases. Here the CDR3 reads CASSLLGTGGNQPQHF. The CDR3 DNA reads as TGTGCCAGCAGTTTATTGGGAACAGGGGGTAATCAGCCCCAGCATTTT.

The rearrangement links TRBV5-6 to TRBJ1-2; 7 bases align to TRBD1. The CDR3 consists of 14 residues. CDR1 and CDR2 (germline): SGHDT, YYEEEE. V lost 0 bases, J lost 6 bases, and 5 bases stayed unmatched. The CDR3 reads CASSLVDRDHGYTF. The CDR3 DNA reads TGTGCCAGCAGCTTGGTCGACAGGGATCATGGCTACACCTTC.

The chain combines TRBV7-3 with TRBJ2-1; TRBD2 agrees at 11 bases. With 3 bases clipped from V and 8 bases from J, the junction kept 6 bases outside the gene matches. This CDR3 has 15 residues. Germline V lookup: CDR1 SGHTA, CDR2 FQGTGA. The CDR3 loop is CASSFLAGGPHEQFF. CDR3 nucleotides: TGTGCCAGCAGCTTTTTAGCGGGAGGGCCTCATGAGCAGTTCTTC.

This clone is medium-sized in the sample. This sequence joins TRBV5-1 and TRBJ2-1; tentatively, D is TRBD1 (5 bases). This CDR3 is 14 amino acids long. Germline CDR1 reads SGHRS; CDR2 reads YFSETQ. Trimming took 7 bases from V and 2 from J, leaving 13 bases between them. The CDR3 sequence is CASSEAGPYNEQFF. DNA for the CDR3: TGCGCCAGCTCAGAGGCAGGGCCCTACAATGAGCAGTTCTTC.

This chain joins TRBV6-5 and TRBJ1-1; TRBD1 matches at 7 bases. CDR1 and CDR2 (germline): MNHEY, SVGAGI. The ends lost 5 bases at V and 7 bases at J; junction bases unmatched: 10. The CDR3 runs to 14 residues. CDR3 sequence (DNA): TGTGCCAGCAGTGGCGCCGGGACAGCAAGTGAAGCTTTCTTT. As protein: CASSGAGTASEAFF.

The rearrangement uses TRBV5-8 and TRBJ1-2; 7 bases are a match to TRBD1. Germline CDR1 SGHTS, CDR2 YDEGEE. The junction had 2 bases not matched to a gene; V was cut back by 0 bases and J by 3 bases. The CDR3 consists of 14 residues. The CDR3 here is CASSLDRGYYGYTF. The CDR3 bases are TGTGCCAGCAGCTTGGACAGGGGTTACTATGGCTACACCTTC.

V and J are TRBV7-2 and TRBJ2-3; D is undetermined. V lost 5 bases and J 5 bases, leaving 11 bases between the germline ends. Looked up from germline, CDR1 is SGHTA and CDR2 is FQGNSA. There are 13 residues in the CDR3. The CDR3 loop reads CASSPVILDTQYF. In DNA, the CDR3 is TGTGCCAGCAGCCCCGTTATACTAGATACGCAGTATTTT.

J is TRBJ2-3 and V is TRBV9, with a tentative D call TRBD2 (5 bases). The CDR3 runs 15 residues. Germline V CDR1 and CDR2: SGDLS, YYNGEE. V lost 3 bases to trimming and J lost 5 bases, with 16 bases between them. Written as DNA, the CDR3 is TGTGCCAGCAGCGAGTGGGTGGGAGTCAGAGATACGCAGTATTTT. Translation: CASSEWVGVRDTQYF.

This chain links TRBV10-2 with TRBJ2-5; 15 bases align to TRBD2. The ends lost 6 bases at V and 5 bases at J; junction bases unmatched: 13. The CDR3 covers 18 residues. CDR1 and CDR2 (germline): WSHSY, SAAADI. CDR3 DNA: TGCGCCAGCAGCCCTCAAGGACTAGCGGGGGGGCCACGGGAGACCCAGTACTTC. Its protein product is CASSPQGLAGGPRETQYF.

The J gene is TRBJ2-1, the V gene TRBV10-1; 9 bases match TRBD2. After removal of 2 bases from V and 4 bases from J, the junction contained 6 bases not matched to a gene. Germline V CDR1 and CDR2: WNHNN, SYGVQD (reference sequence). The length of the CDR3 is 16 residues. The CDR3 nucleotides are TGCGCCAGCAGTGAGAGGCTAGCGGGGCCGTACAATGAGCAGTTCTTC. Amino acid sequence: CASSERLAGPYNEQFF.

Only a few counts were recorded for this clone. The rearrangement links TRBV4-2 to TRBJ2-3; 11 nucleotides match TRBD2. V lost 0 bases to trimming and J lost 6 bases; unmatched junction nucleotides: 2. This CDR3 is built from 15 residues. In germline, CDR1 is LGHNA, CDR2 YNFKEQ. CDR3 sequence: CASSQELAGADTQYF. The CDR3 nucleotides read TGTGCCAGCAGCCAAGAACTAGCGGGAGCCGATACGCAGTATTTT.

The chain has TRBV18 and TRBJ2-6, with TRBD1 matching over 7 bases. The length of the CDR3 is 18 residues. Germline CDR1 and CDR2: KGHSH and LQKENI. The junction had 10 bases not matched to a gene; V was cut back by 5 bases and J by 0 bases. The chain's CDR3 is CASSFSQGRGSGANVLTF. Written as DNA, the CDR3 is TGTGCCAGCTCATTCTCACAGGGGAGAGGCTCTGGGGCCAACGTCCTGACTTTC.

The rearrangement links TRBV12-5 to TRBJ2-6, with D perhaps matching TRBD1 (5 bases). The germline V and J ends were trimmed by 6 bases and 0 bases, with 9 bases remaining between them. This CDR3 is built from 15 residues. Germline loops: CDR1 LGHNT, CDR2 FRNRAP. In DNA, the CDR3 is TGTGCTAGTGGATTCGACAGCTCTGGGGCCAACGTCCTGACTTTC. It yields the protein CASGFDSSGANVLTF.

J is TRBJ1-2 and V is TRBV7-9; D not certain. The CDR3 is 15 amino acids. Germline V gene sequence: CDR1 SEHNR, CDR2 FQNEAQ (reference sequence). Trimming removed 2 bases from V and 4 bases from J, with 14 bases in between. The CDR3 DNA reads as TGTGCCAGCAGCTTAAGTTCTGAGGGATCCTATGGCTACACCTTC. It codes for CASSLSSEGSYGYTF.